The 18 T cell receptor beta chains reported below all come from one sample, sequenced in a study of STAT5B mutations in CD4+ large granular lymphocyte leukemia. The data were produced by immunoSEQ multiplex PCR, yet TCRdb's version contains in-frame clones alone and is incomplete. The sample lists under 55,000 clones; around 86% were seen once. Sequenced input: CD4+ T cells from blood buffy coats. These receptors originate from a human donor in good health.

The CDR3 protein is CASSLRGVEQYF. In DNA form, the CDR3 reads TGTGCCAGCAGCTTACGAGGGGTCGAGCAGTACTTC. This chain joins TRBV7-2 and TRBJ2-7; D possibly uses TRBD1 or TRBD2 (5 bases each). The length of the CDR3 is 12 residues. V lost 2 bases, J lost 6 bases, and 8 bases lay in between. The germline CDR1 and CDR2 sequences are SGHTA and FQGNSA.

The chain joins TRBV6-6 to TRBJ1-2, with TRBD1 as a possible D gene (5 bases). Trimming took 6 bases from V and 2 from J, leaving 10 bases between them. The germline gives CDR1 MNHNY, CDR2 SVGAGI (reference sequence). The CDR3 extends over 13 amino acids. The CDR3: CASSPDTNYGYTF. CDR3 coding DNA: TGTGCCAGCAGCCCGGACACGAACTATGGCTACACCTTC.

This clone was detected only once. V and J are TRBV7-2 and TRBJ2-4; 7 bases fit TRBD2. Germline CDR1 SGHTA, CDR2 FQGNSA. J lost 6 bases, V lost 5 bases, and 10 bases had no gene match. The CDR3 runs 15 residues. Here the CDR3 DNA reads TGTGCCAGCAGCCCCCGGTATAGCGGGTTAAACATTCAGTACTTC. Protein sequence: CASSPRYSGLNIQYF.

The chain combines TRBV27 with TRBJ2-1; 7 bases agree with TRBD2. This CDR3 is built from 16 residues. V dropped 8 bases and J dropped 2; count of bases not matched to a gene: 12. CDR1 is MNHEY, CDR2 SMNVEV, per germline (reference sequence). This CDR3 reads CASHPRLATTYNEQFF. The CDR3 DNA is TGTGCCAGCCACCCCCGACTAGCAACCACCTACAATGAGCAGTTCTTC.

The rearrangement joins TRBV19 to TRBJ1-5; D may be TRBD1 (5 bases). V was shortened by 1 base and J by 6 bases, with 13 bases between the two germline ends. This CDR3 has 15 amino acids. CDR1 is LNHDA and CDR2 is SQIVND in the germline V gene (reference sequence). The CDR3 is CASSIGNARGQPQHF. CDR3 nucleotide sequence: TGTGCCAGTAGTATAGGGAACGCGAGGGGTCAGCCCCAGCATTTT.

The chain employs TRBV6-5 and TRBJ2-7, with 10 positions matching TRBD1. The CDR3 totals 15 residues. The ends lost 2 bases at V and 5 bases at J; junction bases unmatched: 6. CDR1 is MNHEY and CDR2 is SVGAGI in the germline V gene. This CDR3 is CASSYAGQGTDEQYF. CDR3 nucleotides: TGTGCCAGCAGTTACGCGGGACAGGGGACCGACGAGCAGTACTTC.

This clone has more than one count but fewer than ten. V is TRBV14 and J is TRBJ1-2; D is unresolved. V lost 5 bases, J lost 4 bases, and 11 bases lay in between. This CDR3 has 13 amino acids. Germline V gene lookup returns CDR1 SGHDN and CDR2 FVKESK. CDR3 in DNA: TGTGCCAGCAGCGCAGGAACCAGCTATGGCTACACCTTC. It is translated as CASSAGTSYGYTF. Full variable domain (remainder filled in from reference TRBV14 and TRBJ1-2): EAGVTQFPSHSVIEKGQTVTLRCDPISGHDNLYWYRRVMGKEIKFLLHFVKESKQDESGMPNNRFLAERTGGTYSTLKVQPAELEDSGVYFCASSAGTSYGYTFGSGTRLTVV.

This clone was found once. The chain links TRBV19 to TRBJ2-1; no clear D gene. The CDR3 has 11 residues. V was pared by 8 bases and J by 4 bases, with 6 bases between. Germline values: CDR1 LNHDA, CDR2 SQIVND (reference sequence). The CDR3 loop reads CASGLYNEQFF. The DNA of the CDR3 is TGTGCCAGTGGCCTTTACAATGAGCAGTTCTTC.

Only a few counts were recorded for this clone. The genes are TRBV4-1 and TRBJ1-4; TRBD1 matches 7 bases. The CDR3 is made up of 15 amino acids. Germline CDR1 and CDR2: MGHRA and YSYEKL. J was trimmed by 1 base and V by 4 bases; bases with no gene match: 3. CDR3 coding DNA: TGCGCCAGCAGCCGACCAGGGGGAACTAATGAAAAACTGTTTTTT. Translated, it gives CASSRPGGTNEKLFF.

The chain recombines TRBV6-6 with TRBJ1-1; 9 nucleotides align to TRBD1. Per germline, CDR1 MNHNY and CDR2 SVGAGI (reference sequence). The CDR3 has 14 residues. The ends lost 6 bases at V and 3 bases at J; junction bases unmatched: 5. The CDR3 spells CASRGTGRHTEAFF. Here the CDR3 DNA reads TGTGCCAGCAGGGGGACAGGGAGGCACACTGAAGCTTTCTTT.

Only one count was recorded for this clone. The chain combines TRBV4-2 with TRBJ2-5, with D perhaps matching TRBD1 (5 bases). The CDR3 covers 15 residues. V gave up 1 base and J gave up 2 bases, with 11 bases separating them. CDR1 and CDR2 (germline): LGHNA, YNFKEQ. CDR3 sequence reads: CASSQVTGKQETQYF. The CDR3 DNA reads TGTGCCAGCAGCCAAGTAACAGGCAAACAAGAGACCCAGTACTTC.

V is TRBV19 and J is TRBJ1-1; D is unclear. Between the trimmed V and J ends, which lost 6 bases and 7 bases, there was a span of 15 bases. The CDR3 runs to 13 residues. CDR1 and CDR2 (germline): LNHDA, SQIVND (reference sequence). The CDR3 nucleotides read TGTGCCAGTAGCCCATCTAATAACGATGAAGCTTTCTTT. This encodes CASSPSNNDEAFF. Filled out from reference TRBV19 and TRBJ1-1, the complete variable domain reads DGGITQSPKYLFRKEGQNVTLSCEQNLNHDAMYWYRQDPGQGLRLIYYSQIVNDFQKGDIAEGYSVSREKKESFPLTVTSAQKNPTAFYLCASSPSNNDEAFFGQGTRLTVV.

J is TRBJ2-1 and V is TRBV10-3, with 11 bases matching TRBD2. Germline V CDR1 and CDR2: ENHRY, SYGVKD. The CDR3 consists of 15 residues. Germline trimming cut 2 bases from V and 8 bases from J; bases unmatched to any gene: 5. The CDR3 DNA sequence: TGTGCCATCAGTGAGCAGACTAGCGGGATCGATGAGCAGTTCTTC. Amino acid sequence: CAISEQTSGIDEQFF.

The genes are TRBV6-5 and TRBJ2-2, with no clear D. The V end lost 0 bases, the J end lost 4 bases, and 12 bases lay between the germline ends. Germline CDR1 and CDR2: MNHEY and SVGAGI. The CDR3 has 16 amino acids. CDR3 nucleotides: TGTGCCAGCAGTTACTCCGCGTCCCCGTCCACCGGGGAGCTGTTTTTT. It is translated as CASSYSASPSTGELFF.

The chain has TRBV9 and TRBJ2-3; 9 nucleotides agree with TRBD2. Germline assignment: CDR1 SGDLS and CDR2 YYNGEE. The V and J ends lost 0 bases and 3 bases, in that order; junction bases with no gene match: 17. This CDR3 spans 20 amino acids. For the CDR3, the DNA is TGTGCCAGCAGCGTAGCGGGGGGGCTAGCGGGAAATAGGCGGACAGATACGCAGTATTTT. Protein: CASSVAGGLAGNRRTDTQYF.

The genes are TRBV7-9 and TRBJ2-6; D gene unclear. Trimming removed 6 bases from V and 0 bases from J, with 3 bases in between. The length of the CDR3 is 13 residues. Germline assignment: CDR1 SEHNR and CDR2 FQNEAQ (reference sequence). The CDR3: CASRDSGANVLTF. CDR3 coding DNA: TGTGCCAGCAGGGACTCTGGGGCCAACGTCCTGACTTTC. The full variable domain, in which reference TRBV7-9 and TRBJ2-6 provide the parts outside the CDR3, is DTGVSQNPRHKITKRGQNVTFRCDPISEHNRLYWYRQTLGQGPEFLTYFQNEAQLEKSRLLSDRFSAERPKGSFSTLEIQRTEQGDSAMYLCASRDSGANVLTFGAGSRLTVL.

This sequence joins TRBV6-6 and TRBJ1-2; D is undetermined. This CDR3 has 12 amino acids. CDR1 and CDR2 (germline): MNHNY, SVGAGI (reference sequence). The V gene lost 2 bases and the J gene lost 10 bases, with 11 bases spanning the gap. CDR3 coding DNA: TGTGCCAGCAGTTACGGTTCGAGCTACTACACCTTC. Protein product: CASSYGSSYYTF.

This clone was detected only a few times. V usage is TRBV7-2 and J usage is TRBJ1-1; tentative D call: TRBD1 (5 bases). The CDR3 is 14 residues long. V gave up 4 bases and J gave up 8 bases, with 17 bases separating them. Germline lookup yields CDR1 SGHTA and CDR2 FQGNSA. The CDR3 region has the DNA TGTGCCAGCAGCTCTCGAACAGCCGGGACGGAAGCTTTCTTT. It is translated as CASSSRTAGTEAFF.